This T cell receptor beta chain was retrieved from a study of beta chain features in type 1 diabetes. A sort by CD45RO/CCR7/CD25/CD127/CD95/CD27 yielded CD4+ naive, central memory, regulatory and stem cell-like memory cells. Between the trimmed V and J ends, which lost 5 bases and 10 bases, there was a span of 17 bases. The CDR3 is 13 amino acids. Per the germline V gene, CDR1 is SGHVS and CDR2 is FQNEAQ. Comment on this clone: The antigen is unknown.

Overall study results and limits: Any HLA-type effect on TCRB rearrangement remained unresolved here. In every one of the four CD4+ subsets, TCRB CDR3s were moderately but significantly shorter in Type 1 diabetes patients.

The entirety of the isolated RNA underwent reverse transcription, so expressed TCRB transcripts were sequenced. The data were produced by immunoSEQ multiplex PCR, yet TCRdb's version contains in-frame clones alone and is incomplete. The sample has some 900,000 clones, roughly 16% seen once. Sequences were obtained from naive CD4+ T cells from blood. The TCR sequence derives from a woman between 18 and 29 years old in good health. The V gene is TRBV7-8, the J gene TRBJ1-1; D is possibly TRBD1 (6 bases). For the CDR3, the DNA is TGTGCCAGCAGCACCGATTACAGGGTCGGAGCTTTCTTT. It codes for CASSTDYRVGAFF.